This TCR beta chain was recorded in a study of T cells in Graves' hyperthyroidism and ophthalmopathy. General observations from the study: Peripheral blood also featured most of the thyroid clonotypes expanded above 0.001.

This clonotype has at least ten counts. What it binds is not known. It was RNA transcripts that yielded the amplified TCR beta CDR3 regions. The HTBI set primed first-round TCR CDR3 RT-PCR. TCRdb re-called the multiplex PCR reads through MiXCR, storing one row per CDR3 protein. The data contain about 300,000 distinct CDR3 sequences, roughly 13% of them singletons. The V segment lost 3 bases and the J segment 5 bases; nucleotides outside the gene matches: 5. The CDR3 spans 14 residues. This rearrangement joins TRBV12-3 or TRBV12-4 to TRBJ2-5; 8 bases map to TRBD1. The source material was blood. The source is a woman between 35 and 50 years old with Graves' hyperthyroidism. The CDR3 sequence: CASSLGHRGETQYF. The CDR3 DNA is TGTGCCAGCAGTTTGGGACACAGGGGGGAGACCCAGTACTTC.